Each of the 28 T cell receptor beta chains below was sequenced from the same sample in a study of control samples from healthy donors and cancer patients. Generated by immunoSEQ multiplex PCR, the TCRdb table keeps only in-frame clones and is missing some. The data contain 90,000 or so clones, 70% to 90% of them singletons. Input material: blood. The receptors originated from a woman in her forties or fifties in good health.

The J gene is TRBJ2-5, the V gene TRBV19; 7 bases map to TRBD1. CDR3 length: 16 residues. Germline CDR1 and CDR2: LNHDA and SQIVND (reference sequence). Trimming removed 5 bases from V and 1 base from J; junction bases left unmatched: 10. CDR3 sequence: CASSPRTGNVQETQYF. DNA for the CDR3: TGTGCCAGTAGTCCACGGACAGGCAACGTCCAAGAGACCCAGTACTTC. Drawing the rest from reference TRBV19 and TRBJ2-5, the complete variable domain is DGGITQSPKYLFRKEGQNVTLSCEQNLNHDAMYWYRQDPGQGLRLIYYSQIVNDFQKGDIAEGYSVSREKKESFPLTVTSAQKNPTAFYLCASSPRTGNVQETQYFGPGTRLLVL.

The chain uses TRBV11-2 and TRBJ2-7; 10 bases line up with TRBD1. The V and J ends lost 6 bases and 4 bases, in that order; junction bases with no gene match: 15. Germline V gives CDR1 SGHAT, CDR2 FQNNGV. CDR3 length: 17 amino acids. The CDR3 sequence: CASSPRSAGQGIYEQYF. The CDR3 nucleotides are TGTGCCAGCAGTCCAAGAAGTGCGGGACAGGGGATATACGAGCAGTACTTC.

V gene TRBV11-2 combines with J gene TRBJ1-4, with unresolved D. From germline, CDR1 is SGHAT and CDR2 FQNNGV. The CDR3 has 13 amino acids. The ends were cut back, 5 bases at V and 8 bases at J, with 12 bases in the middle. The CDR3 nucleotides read TGTGCCAGCAGCCCTTCATGGGGAGAAAAACTGTTTTTT. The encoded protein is CASSPSWGEKLFF.

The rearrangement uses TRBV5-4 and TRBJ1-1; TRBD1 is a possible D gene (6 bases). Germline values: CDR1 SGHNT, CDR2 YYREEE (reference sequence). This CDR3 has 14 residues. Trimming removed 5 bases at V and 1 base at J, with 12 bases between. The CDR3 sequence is CASRPQGENTEAFF. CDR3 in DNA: TGTGCCAGCAGGCCACAGGGCGAGAACACTGAAGCTTTCTTT.

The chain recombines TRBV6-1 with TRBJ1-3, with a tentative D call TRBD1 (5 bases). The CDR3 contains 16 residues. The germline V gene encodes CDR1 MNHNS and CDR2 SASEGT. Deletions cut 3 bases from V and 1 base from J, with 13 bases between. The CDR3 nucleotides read TGTGCCAGCAGTGATAGAGAGGGGAGGTCTGGAAACACCATATATTTT. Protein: CASSDREGRSGNTIYF.

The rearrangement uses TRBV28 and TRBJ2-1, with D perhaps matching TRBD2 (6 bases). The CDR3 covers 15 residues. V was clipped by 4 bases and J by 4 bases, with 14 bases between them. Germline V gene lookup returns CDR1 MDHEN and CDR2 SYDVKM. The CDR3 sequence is CASSSQGLFYNEQFF. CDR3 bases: TGTGCCAGCAGTTCTCAGGGACTCTTTTACAATGAGCAGTTCTTC. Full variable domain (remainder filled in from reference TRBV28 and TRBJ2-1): DVKVTQSSRYLVKRTGEKVFLECVQDMDHENMFWYRQDPGLGLRLIYFSYDVKMKEKGDIPEGYSVSREKKERFSLILESASTNQTSMYLCASSSQGLFYNEQFFGPGTRLTVL.

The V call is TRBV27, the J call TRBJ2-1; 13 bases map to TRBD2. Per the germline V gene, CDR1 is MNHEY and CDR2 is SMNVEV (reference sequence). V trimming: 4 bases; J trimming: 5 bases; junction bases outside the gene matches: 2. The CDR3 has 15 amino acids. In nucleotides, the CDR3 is TGTGCCAGCAGTTCAGGGACTAGCGGGGACAATGAGCAGTTCTTC. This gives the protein CASSSGTSGDNEQFF.

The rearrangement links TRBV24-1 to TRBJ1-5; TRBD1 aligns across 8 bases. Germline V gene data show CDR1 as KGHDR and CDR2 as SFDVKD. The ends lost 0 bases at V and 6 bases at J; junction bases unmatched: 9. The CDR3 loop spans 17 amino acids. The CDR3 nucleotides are TGTGCCACCAGTGATTTGCAAGATGCAGGGGGCGGTCAGCCCCAGCATTTT. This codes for CATSDLQDAGGGQPQHF.

CDR3 amino acids: CASSEIWTSNQPQHF. The CDR3 region has the DNA TGTGCCAGCAGCGAGATCTGGACAAGCAATCAGCCCCAGCATTTT. The chain joins TRBV6-6 to TRBJ1-5; D perhaps matches TRBD1 (5 bases). Germline CDR1 and CDR2: MNHNY and SVGAGI (reference sequence). Trimming removed 6 bases from V and 1 base from J, with 13 bases in between. The CDR3 spans 15 residues.

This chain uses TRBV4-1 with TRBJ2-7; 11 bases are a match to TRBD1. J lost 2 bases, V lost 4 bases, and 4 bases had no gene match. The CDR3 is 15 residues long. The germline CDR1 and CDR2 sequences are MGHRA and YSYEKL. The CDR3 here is CASSPRDRGTYEQYF. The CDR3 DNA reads TGCGCCAGCAGCCCGAGGGACAGGGGGACCTACGAGCAGTACTTC.

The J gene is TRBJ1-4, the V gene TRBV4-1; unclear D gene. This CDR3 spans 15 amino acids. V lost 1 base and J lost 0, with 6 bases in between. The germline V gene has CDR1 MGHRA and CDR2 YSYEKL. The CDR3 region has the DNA TGCGCCAGCAGCCAAGCGGGATCAACTAATGAAAAACTGTTTTTT. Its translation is CASSQAGSTNEKLFF.

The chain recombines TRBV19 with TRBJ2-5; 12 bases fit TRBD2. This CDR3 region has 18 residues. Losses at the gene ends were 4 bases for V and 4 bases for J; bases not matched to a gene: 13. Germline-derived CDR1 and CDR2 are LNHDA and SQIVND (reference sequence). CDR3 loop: CASSTPGTSGRSGETQYF. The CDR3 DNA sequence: TGTGCCAGTAGTACCCCCGGGACTAGCGGGCGGTCGGGAGAGACCCAGTACTTC.

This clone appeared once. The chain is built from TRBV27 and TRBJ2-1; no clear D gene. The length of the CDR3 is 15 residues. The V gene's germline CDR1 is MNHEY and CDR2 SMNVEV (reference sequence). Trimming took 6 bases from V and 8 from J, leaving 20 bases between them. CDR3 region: CASRLGPASNYEQFF. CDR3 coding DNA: TGTGCCAGCAGACTCGGGCCCGCGTCTAACTATGAGCAGTTCTTC.

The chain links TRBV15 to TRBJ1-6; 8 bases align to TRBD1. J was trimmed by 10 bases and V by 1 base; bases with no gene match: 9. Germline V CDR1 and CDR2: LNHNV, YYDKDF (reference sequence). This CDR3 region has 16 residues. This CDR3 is CATSRGGRQGSSPLHF. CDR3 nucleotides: TGTGCCACCAGCAGAGGGGGGCGACAGGGGTCGTCACCCCTCCACTTT.

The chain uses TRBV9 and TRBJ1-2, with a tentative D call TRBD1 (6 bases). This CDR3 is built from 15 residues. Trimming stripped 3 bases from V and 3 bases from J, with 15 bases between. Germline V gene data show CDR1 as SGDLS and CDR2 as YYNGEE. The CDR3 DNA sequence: TGTGCCAGCAGCGCCCCCGGGGGGCAGGACTATGGCTACACCTTC. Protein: CASSAPGGQDYGYTF.

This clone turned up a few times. The CDR3 region is CASSKLPARWSNEQFF. The CDR3 DNA follows: TGTGCCAGCAGCAAGCTCCCGGCGCGTTGGTCCAATGAGCAGTTCTTC. The rearrangement joins TRBV21-1 to TRBJ2-1. TRBV21-1 is a recognized pseudogene. The CDR3 runs to 16 residues.

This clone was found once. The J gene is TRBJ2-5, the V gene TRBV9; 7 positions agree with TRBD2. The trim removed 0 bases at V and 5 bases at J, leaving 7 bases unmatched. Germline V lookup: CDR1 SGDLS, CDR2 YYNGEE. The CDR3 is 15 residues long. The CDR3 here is CASSVAGGLEETQYF. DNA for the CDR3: TGTGCCAGCAGCGTAGCCGGGGGGTTGGAGGAGACCCAGTACTTC. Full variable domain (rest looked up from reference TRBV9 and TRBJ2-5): DSGVTQTPKHLITATGQRVTLRCSPRSGDLSVYWYQQSLDQGLQFLIQYYNGEERAKGNILERFSAQQFPDLHSELNLSSLELGDSALYFCASSVAGGLEETQYFGPGTRLLVL.

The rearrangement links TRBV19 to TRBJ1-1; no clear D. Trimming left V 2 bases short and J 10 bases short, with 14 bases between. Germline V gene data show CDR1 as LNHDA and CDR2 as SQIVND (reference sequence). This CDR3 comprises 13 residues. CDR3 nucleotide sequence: TGTGCCAGTAGTATACTCGGGCCCGGGGTAGCTTTCTTT. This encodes CASSILGPGVAFF.

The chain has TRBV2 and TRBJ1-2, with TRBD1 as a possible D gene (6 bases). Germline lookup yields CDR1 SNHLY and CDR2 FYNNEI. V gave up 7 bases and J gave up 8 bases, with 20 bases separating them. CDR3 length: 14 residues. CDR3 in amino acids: CASTPRQDPRGYTF. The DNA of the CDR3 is TGTGCCAGCACCCCTCGACAGGACCCTCGAGGCTACACCTTC.

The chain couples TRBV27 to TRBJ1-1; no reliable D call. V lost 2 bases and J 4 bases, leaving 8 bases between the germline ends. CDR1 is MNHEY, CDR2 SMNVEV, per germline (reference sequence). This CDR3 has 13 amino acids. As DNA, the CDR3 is TGTGCCAGCAGTTTACGGAGTAGCACTGAAGCTTTCTTT. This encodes CASSLRSSTEAFF.

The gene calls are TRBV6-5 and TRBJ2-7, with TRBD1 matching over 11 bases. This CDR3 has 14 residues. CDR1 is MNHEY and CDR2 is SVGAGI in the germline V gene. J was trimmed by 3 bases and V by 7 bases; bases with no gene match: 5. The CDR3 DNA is TGTGCCAGCACCCCCGGGACAGGGGGCTACGAGCAGTACTTC. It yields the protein CASTPGTGGYEQYF.

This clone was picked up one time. The CDR3 is CASSATSGRYEQYF. DNA of the CDR3: TGTGCCAGCAGCGCGACTAGCGGGAGATACGAGCAGTACTTC. The chain couples TRBV11-3 to TRBJ2-7; 12 bases line up with TRBD2. Looked up from germline, CDR1 is SGHNT and CDR2 is YENEEA. V was pared by 5 bases and J by 4 bases, with 3 bases of the junction left unmatched. CDR3 length: 14 amino acids.

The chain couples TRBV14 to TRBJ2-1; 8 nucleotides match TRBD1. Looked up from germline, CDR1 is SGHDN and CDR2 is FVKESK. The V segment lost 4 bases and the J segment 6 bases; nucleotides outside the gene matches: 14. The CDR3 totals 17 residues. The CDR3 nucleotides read TGTGCCAGCAGCCGACTACAGGGGGTCCGCCGTGGCAATGAGCAGTTCTTC. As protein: CASSRLQGVRRGNEQFF. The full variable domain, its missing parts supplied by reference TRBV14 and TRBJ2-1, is EAGVTQFPSHSVIEKGQTVTLRCDPISGHDNLYWYRRVMGKEIKFLLHFVKESKQDESGMPNNRFLAERTGGTYSTLKVQPAELEDSGVYFCASSRLQGVRRGNEQFFGPGTRLTVL.

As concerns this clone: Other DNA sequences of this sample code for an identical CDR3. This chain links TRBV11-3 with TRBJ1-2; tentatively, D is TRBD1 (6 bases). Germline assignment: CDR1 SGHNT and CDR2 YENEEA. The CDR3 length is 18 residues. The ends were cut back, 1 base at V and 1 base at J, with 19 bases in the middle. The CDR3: CASSLGTVAGSDNYGYTF. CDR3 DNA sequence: TGTGCCAGCAGCTTAGGGACAGTAGCTGGAAGCGATAACTATGGCTACACCTTC.

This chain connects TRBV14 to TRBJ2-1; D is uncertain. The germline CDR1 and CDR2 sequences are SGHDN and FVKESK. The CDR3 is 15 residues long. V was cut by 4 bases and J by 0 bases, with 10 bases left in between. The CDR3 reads CASSPKFNSYNEQFF. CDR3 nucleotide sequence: TGTGCCAGCAGCCCCAAATTCAACTCCTACAATGAGCAGTTCTTC.

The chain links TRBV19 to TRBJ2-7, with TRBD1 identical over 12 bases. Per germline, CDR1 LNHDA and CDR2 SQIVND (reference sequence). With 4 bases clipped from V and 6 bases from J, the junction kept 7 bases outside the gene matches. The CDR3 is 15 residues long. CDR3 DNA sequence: TGTGCCAGTAGTAGCCCCGGGACAGGGGGCCGCGAGCAGTACTTC. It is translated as CASSSPGTGGREQYF.

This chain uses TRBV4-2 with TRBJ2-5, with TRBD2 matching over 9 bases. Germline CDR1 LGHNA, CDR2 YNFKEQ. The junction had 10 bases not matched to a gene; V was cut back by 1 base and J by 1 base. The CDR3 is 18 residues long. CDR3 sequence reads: CASSQGRDLAGVQETQYF. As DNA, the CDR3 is TGTGCCAGCAGCCAAGGAAGGGATTTAGCGGGGGTCCAAGAGACCCAGTACTTC.

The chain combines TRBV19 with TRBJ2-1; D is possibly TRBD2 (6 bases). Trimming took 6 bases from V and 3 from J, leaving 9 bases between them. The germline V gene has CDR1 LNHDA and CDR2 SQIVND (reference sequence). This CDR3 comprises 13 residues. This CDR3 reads CASSTTSYNEQFF. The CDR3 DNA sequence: TGTGCCAGTAGCACGACTAGCTACAATGAGCAGTTCTTC.